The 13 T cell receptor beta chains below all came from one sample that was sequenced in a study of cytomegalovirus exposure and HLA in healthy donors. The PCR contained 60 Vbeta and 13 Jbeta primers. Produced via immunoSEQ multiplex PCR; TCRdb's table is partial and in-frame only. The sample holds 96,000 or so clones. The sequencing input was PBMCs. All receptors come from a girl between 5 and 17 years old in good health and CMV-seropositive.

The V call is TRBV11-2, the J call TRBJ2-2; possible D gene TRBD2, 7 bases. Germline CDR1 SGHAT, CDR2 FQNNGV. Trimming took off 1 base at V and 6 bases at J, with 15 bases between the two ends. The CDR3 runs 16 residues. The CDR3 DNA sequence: TGTGCCAGCAGCTTAGGAGGGGGGGCTATGGCCGGGGAGCTGTTTTTT. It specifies CASSLGGGAMAGELFF.

Here the CDR3 DNA reads TGTGCCAGCAGCCAGGGGGCAGGGGATCAGCCCCAGCATTTT. Its protein product is CASSQGAGDQPQHF. The genes are TRBV16 and TRBJ1-5, with D perhaps TRBD1 (6 bases). The CDR3 has 14 amino acids. Germline loops: CDR1 KGHSY, CDR2 FQNENV. V lost 3 bases to trimming and J lost 5 bases, with 11 bases between them. Drawing the rest from reference TRBV16 and TRBJ1-5, the complete variable domain is GEEVAQTPKHLVRGEGQKAKLYCAPIKGHSYVFWYQQVLKNEFKFLISFQNENVFDETGMPKERFSAKCLPNSPCSLEIQATKLEDSAVYFCASSQGAGDQPQHFGDGTRLSIL.

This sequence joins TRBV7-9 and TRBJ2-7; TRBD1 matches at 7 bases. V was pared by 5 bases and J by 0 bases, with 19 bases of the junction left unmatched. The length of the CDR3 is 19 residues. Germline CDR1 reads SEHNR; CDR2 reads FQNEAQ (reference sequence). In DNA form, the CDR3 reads TGTGCCAGCAGCCCTCCCGAGGGACAGACAACCTTAAGCTCCTACGAGCAGTACTTC. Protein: CASSPPEGQTTLSSYEQYF.

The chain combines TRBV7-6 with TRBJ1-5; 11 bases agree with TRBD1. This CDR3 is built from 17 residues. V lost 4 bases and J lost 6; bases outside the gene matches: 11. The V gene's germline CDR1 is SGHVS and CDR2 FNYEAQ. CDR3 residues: CASSWGPGTGGTQPQHF. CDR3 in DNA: TGTGCCAGCAGCTGGGGGCCCGGGACAGGGGGAACTCAGCCCCAGCATTTT.

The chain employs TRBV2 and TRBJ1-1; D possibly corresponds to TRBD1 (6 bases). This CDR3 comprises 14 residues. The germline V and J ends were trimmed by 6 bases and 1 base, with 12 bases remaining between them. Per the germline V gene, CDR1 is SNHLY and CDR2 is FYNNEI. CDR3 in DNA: TGTGCCAGCAGGTCGCAGGGGAGGAACACTGAAGCTTTCTTT. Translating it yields CASRSQGRNTEAFF.

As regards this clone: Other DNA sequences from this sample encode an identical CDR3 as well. CDR3 protein: CASSEWEGKGNSPLHF. The DNA for the CDR3 is TGTGCCAGCAGTGAATGGGAGGGGAAGGGGAATTCACCCCTCCACTTT. J is TRBJ1-6 and V is TRBV25-1, with D perhaps matching TRBD1 (5 bases). The CDR3 spans 16 residues. With 1 base removed from V and 7 bases from J, the gap between germline ends came to 14 bases. Germline V gene data show CDR1 as MGHDK and CDR2 as SYGVNS.

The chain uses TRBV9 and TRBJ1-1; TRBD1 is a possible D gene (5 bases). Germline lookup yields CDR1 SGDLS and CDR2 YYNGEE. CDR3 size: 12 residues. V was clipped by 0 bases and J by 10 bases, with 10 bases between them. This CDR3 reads CASSVDRFSAFF. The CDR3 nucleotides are TGTGCCAGCAGCGTAGACAGGTTTTCAGCTTTCTTT.

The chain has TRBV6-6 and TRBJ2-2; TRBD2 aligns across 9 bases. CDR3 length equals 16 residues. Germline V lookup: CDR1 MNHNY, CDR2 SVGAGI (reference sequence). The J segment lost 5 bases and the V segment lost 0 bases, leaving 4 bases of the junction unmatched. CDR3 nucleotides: TGTGCCAGCAGTTACTCAGGCGGGGGGGGAACCGGGGAGCTGTTTTTT. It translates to CASSYSGGGGTGELFF.

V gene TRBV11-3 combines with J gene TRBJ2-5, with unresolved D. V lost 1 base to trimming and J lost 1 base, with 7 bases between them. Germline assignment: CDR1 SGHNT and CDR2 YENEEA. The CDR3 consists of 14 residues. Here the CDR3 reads CASSLAVTQETQYF. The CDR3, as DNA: TGTGCCAGCAGCTTAGCAGTAACCCAAGAGACCCAGTACTTC.

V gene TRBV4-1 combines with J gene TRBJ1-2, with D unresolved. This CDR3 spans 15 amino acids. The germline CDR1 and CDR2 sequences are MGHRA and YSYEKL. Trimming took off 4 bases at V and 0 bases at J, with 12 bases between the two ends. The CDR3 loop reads CASSPDRGTNYGYTF. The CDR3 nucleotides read TGCGCCAGCAGCCCAGACCGCGGAACTAACTATGGCTACACCTTC.

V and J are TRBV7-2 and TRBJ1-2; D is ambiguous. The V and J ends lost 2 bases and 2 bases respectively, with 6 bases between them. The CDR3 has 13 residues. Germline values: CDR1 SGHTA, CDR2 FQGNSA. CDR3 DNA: TGTGCCAGCAGCTTAAACGGGAACTATGGCTACACCTTC. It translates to CASSLNGNYGYTF.

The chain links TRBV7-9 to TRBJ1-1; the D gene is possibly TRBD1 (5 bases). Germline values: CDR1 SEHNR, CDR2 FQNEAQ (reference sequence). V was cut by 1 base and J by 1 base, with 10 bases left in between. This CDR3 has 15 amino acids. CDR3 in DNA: TGTGCCAGCAGCTTAGTTGGCCAGGGGAACACTGAAGCTTTCTTT. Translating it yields CASSLVGQGNTEAFF. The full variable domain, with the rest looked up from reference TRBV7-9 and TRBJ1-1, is DTGVSQNPRHKITKRGQNVTFRCDPISEHNRLYWYRQTLGQGPEFLTYFQNEAQLEKSRLLSDRFSAERPKGSFSTLEIQRTEQGDSAMYLCASSLVGQGNTEAFFGQGTRLTVV.

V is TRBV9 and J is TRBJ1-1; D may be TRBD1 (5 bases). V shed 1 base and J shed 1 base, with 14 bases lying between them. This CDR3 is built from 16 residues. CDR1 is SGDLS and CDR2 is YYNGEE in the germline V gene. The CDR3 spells CASSVSPGGSNTEAFF. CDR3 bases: TGTGCCAGCAGCGTATCCCCCGGGGGATCGAACACTGAAGCTTTCTTT.